This entry lists 14 T cell receptor beta chains sequenced from one sample in a study of post-analysis software for immune sequencing data. Unique molecular identifiers were carried by the TCR beta cDNA libraries. Using its own MiXCR run on the PCR reads, TCRdb lists one record per CDR3 protein. The sample shows roughly 600,000 distinct CDR3 sequences, around 47% of them seen only once. Their target antigens are unknown. General observations from the study: Elevated frequency relative to controls characterized four or five TRBV segments in patients, TRBV5-6, TRBV5-1 and TRBV20-1 among them.

Input material: blood. The receptors come from a girl aged 5 to 17 with multiple sclerosis.

This clonotype showed up just a few times. The chain carries TRBV5-1 and TRBJ2-7, with D perhaps TRBD1 (6 bases). V lost 6 bases and J lost 2, with 12 bases in between. CDR3 length: 13 amino acids. Germline values: CDR1 SGHRS, CDR2 YFSETQ. In DNA form, the CDR3 reads TGCGCCAGCACCGGGACAACTGCCTACGAGCAGTACTTC. Translated: CASTGTTAYEQYF.

The rearrangement uses TRBV10-3 and TRBJ2-5, with D tentatively TRBD1 (6 bases). The V gene's germline CDR1 is ENHRY and CDR2 SYGVKD. The V gene lost 2 bases and the J gene lost 5 bases, with 18 bases spanning the gap. The CDR3 runs 16 residues. In DNA, the CDR3 is TGTGCCATCAGTGAGCCGGACAGCCCGGATAGGGAGACCCAGTACTTC. Translation gives CAISEPDSPDRETQYF.

The chain is built from TRBV30 and TRBJ2-5, with 9 bases lining up with TRBD2. The germline V gene has CDR1 GTSNPN and CDR2 SVGIG (reference sequence). The CDR3 runs 15 residues. The trim removed 0 bases at V and 1 base at J, leaving 3 bases unmatched. CDR3 sequence reads: CAWSVGAGGQETQYF. The CDR3 bases are TGTGCCTGGAGTGTAGGAGCGGGGGGCCAAGAGACCCAGTACTTC.

The count of this clonotype is one. Germline is not matched at one junction end, which may reflect a read error. The DNA for the CDR3 is TGTGCCAGCAGCCCCGGGACAGACTATGGCTACATCTTC. Protein: CASSPGTDYGYIF. The V call is TRBV6-4, the J call TRBJ1-2; TRBD1 agrees at 7 bases. The CDR3 is 13 residues long. Germline assignment: CDR1 MRHNA and CDR2 SNTAGT.

The chain carries TRBV7-9 and TRBJ2-1; D is undetermined. CDR1 is SEHNR, CDR2 FQNEAQ, per germline (reference sequence). CDR3 length: 12 amino acids. V gave up 5 bases and J gave up 6 bases, with 8 bases separating them. CDR3 bases: TGTGCCAGCAGCCCGACAATCAATGAGCAGTTCTTC. It translates to CASSPTINEQFF. The entire variable domain, with the rest obtained from reference TRBV7-9 and TRBJ2-1, is as follows: DTGVSQNPRHKITKRGQNVTFRCDPISEHNRLYWYRQTLGQGPEFLTYFQNEAQLEKSRLLSDRFSAERPKGSFSTLEIQRTEQGDSAMYLCASSPTINEQFFGPGTRLTVL.

This clonotype has just a few counts. V usage is TRBV7-2 and J usage is TRBJ2-1; 8 bases map to TRBD1. Germline V gene data show CDR1 as SGHTA and CDR2 as FQGNSA. This CDR3 is 17 amino acids long. V was clipped by 2 bases and J by 7 bases; unmatched bases: 13. CDR3 nucleotide sequence: TGTGCCAGCAGCTTATTGAGGGCAGGGGGCTTTATGAATGAGCAGTTCTTC. Encoded protein: CASSLLRAGGFMNEQFF.

This clonotype was detected only a few times. The gene calls are TRBV5-1 and TRBJ1-1, with TRBD1 matching over 8 bases. Germline trimming cut 2 bases from V and 3 bases from J; bases unmatched to any gene: 6. This CDR3 comprises 15 residues. Germline loops: CDR1 SGHRS, CDR2 YFSETQ. In DNA, the CDR3 is TGCGCCAGCAGCTTCCAGGGGGCCGGGGACACTGAAGCTTTCTTT. It encodes CASSFQGAGDTEAFF.

This sequence joins TRBV10-3 and TRBJ2-3; no firm D call. The CDR3 extends over 13 amino acids. The V end lost 0 bases, the J end lost 1 base, and 2 bases lay between the germline ends. Looked up from germline, CDR1 is ENHRY and CDR2 is SYGVKD. The DNA of the CDR3 is TGTGCCATCAGTGAGTCTGGCACAGATACGCAGTATTTT. Residues: CAISESGTDTQYF.

J is TRBJ2-1 and V is TRBV5-6, with D possibly TRBD1 on 6 matching bases. V was trimmed by 4 bases and J by 1 base, leaving 12 bases between them. The length of the CDR3 is 15 residues. Germline CDR1 is SGHDT and CDR2 is YYEEEE. This chain's CDR3 is CASSRGHGSYNEQFF. In nucleotides, the CDR3 is TGTGCCAGCAGCAGGGGACACGGGTCCTACAATGAGCAGTTCTTC.

The chain links TRBV6-4 to TRBJ2-4; 9 bases align to TRBD1. The CDR3 runs 15 residues. Germline values: CDR1 MRHNA, CDR2 SNTAGT. The J segment lost 4 bases and the V segment lost 6 bases, leaving 7 bases of the junction unmatched. CDR3 residues: CASSPTGGPKNIQYF. The CDR3 DNA follows: TGTGCCAGCAGCCCAACAGGGGGCCCGAAAAACATTCAGTACTTC.

The chain joins TRBV9 to TRBJ1-2, with 7 bases identical to TRBD1. The germline gives CDR1 SGDLS, CDR2 YYNGEE. V gave up 0 bases and J gave up 6 bases; unmatched junction bases: 8. The CDR3 spans 15 residues. CDR3 sequence: CASSVGTGGVHGYTF. In DNA, the CDR3 is TGTGCCAGCAGCGTAGGGACAGGTGGAGTTCATGGCTACACCTTC.

Only a few counts were recorded for this clonotype. V usage is TRBV29-1 and J usage is TRBJ2-1, with 12 bases that match TRBD2. Trimming removed 4 bases from V and 12 bases from J; junction bases left unmatched: 13. The CDR3 is 15 residues long. Germline assignment: CDR1 SQVTM and CDR2 ANQGSEA. CDR3 residues: CSVVYSSGRAFLQFF. As DNA, the CDR3 is TGCAGCGTTGTGTATTCTAGCGGGAGGGCCTTTTTGCAGTTCTTC.

The chain couples TRBV3-1 to TRBJ2-1, with D possibly matching TRBD2 (6 bases). V shed 3 bases and J shed 13 bases, with 16 bases lying between them. The CDR3 covers 13 residues. Germline loops: CDR1 LGHDT, CDR2 YNNKEL (reference sequence). CDR3 residues: CASSQTAEGRQFF. The CDR3 nucleotides read TGTGCCAGCAGCCAGACGGCGGAGGGGCGCCAGTTCTTC.

Ten or more counts support this clonotype. The chain's CDR3 is CASSSTGGLETQYF. The CDR3 nucleotides are TGCGCCAGCAGCTCGACAGGGGGCTTAGAGACCCAGTACTTC. The chain is built from TRBV5-1 and TRBJ2-5; 10 bases align to TRBD1. The J segment lost 4 bases and the V segment lost 3 bases, leaving 3 bases of the junction unmatched. There are 14 residues in the CDR3. Germline CDR1 and CDR2: SGHRS and YFSETQ.